A single sample gave rise to the 30 T cell receptor beta chains below, sequenced in a study of blood T cell repertoires in COVID-19. Some clones are missing from TCRdb's copy, which holds only in-frame ones; the method was immunoSEQ multiplex PCR. The sample carries 150,000 to 250,000 clones, roughly 87% recorded once. What was sequenced was PBMCs or T cells enriched from blood (not recorded which). Receptor source: a woman aged 30 to 39 who had recovered from COVID-19.

V usage is TRBV11-1 and J usage is TRBJ1-3; 7 nucleotides line up with TRBD1. The V segment lost 7 bases and the J segment 0 bases; nucleotides outside the gene matches: 6. The CDR3 sequence is 15 residues long. Germline CDR1 SGHAT, CDR2 FQDESV (reference sequence). CDR3 sequence (DNA): TGTGCCAGCACCGATGGGGACAGCTCTGGAAACACCATATATTTT. Translation: CASTDGDSSGNTIYF.

This clone has a handful of counts. This chain uses TRBV4-3 with TRBJ2-7, with 9 bases fitting TRBD1. CDR3 length: 12 amino acids. The germline CDR1 and CDR2 sequences are LGHNA and YSLEER. The junction had 0 bases not matched to a gene; V was cut back by 3 bases and J by 6 bases. This CDR3 is CASSQDRGEQYF. For the CDR3, the DNA is TGCGCCAGCAGCCAGGACAGGGGCGAGCAGTACTTC.

This clone was picked up one time. Sequence at one end of the junction differs from germline and may be a read error. The chain couples TRBV7-7 to TRBJ2-1, with D perhaps matching TRBD1 (5 bases). The germline CDR1 and CDR2 sequences are SSHAT and FNYEAQ (reference sequence). This CDR3 spans 13 amino acids. This chain's CDR3 is CASSLEGVLEQFF. Here the CDR3 DNA reads TGTGCTAGCAGCTTAGAAGGGGTTCTTGAGCAGTTCTTC.

The V call is TRBV19, the J call TRBJ2-7; D possibly corresponds to TRBD2 (5 bases). V lost 3 bases and J 0 bases, leaving 15 bases between the germline ends. CDR1 and CDR2 from the germline V gene are LNHDA and SQIVND (reference sequence). CDR3 length equals 16 residues. The CDR3 nucleotides read TGTGCCAGTAGTATTCGGGATCTCTCCGGCTCCTACGAGCAGTACTTC. Encoded protein: CASSIRDLSGSYEQYF.

V is TRBV4-2 and J is TRBJ1-5, with D possibly being TRBD1 (5 bases). Trimming stripped 4 bases from V and 3 bases from J, with 13 bases between. Germline CDR1 is LGHNA and CDR2 is YNFKEQ. There are 15 residues in the CDR3. The CDR3 DNA follows: TGTGCCAGCAGCCTACAAGGGGCCACCAATCAGCCCCAGCATTTT. This translates into CASSLQGATNQPQHF.

The rearrangement links TRBV6-5 to TRBJ1-6, with D possibly TRBD1 on 5 matching bases. The V gene lost 0 bases and the J gene lost 4 bases, with 7 bases spanning the gap. The CDR3 runs 15 residues. In germline, CDR1 is MNHEY, CDR2 SVGAGI. The CDR3, as DNA: TGTGCCAGCAGTTACTCGCCAGGGTATAATTCACCCCTCCACTTT. This sequence encodes CASSYSPGYNSPLHF.

This chain connects TRBV30 to TRBJ1-1; maybe TRBD1 (5 bases). Trimming stripped 1 base from V and 1 base from J, with 7 bases between. This CDR3 is 13 amino acids long. From germline, CDR1 is GTSNPN and CDR2 SVGIG (reference sequence). CDR3 sequence reads: CAWSGQPNTEAFF. The CDR3 region has the DNA TGTGCCTGGAGTGGACAGCCGAACACTGAAGCTTTCTTT.

V gene TRBV5-4 combines with J gene TRBJ1-1, with a weak D call TRBD1 (5 bases). V lost 10 bases, J lost 0 bases, and 13 bases lay in between. Germline V gives CDR1 SGHNT, CDR2 YYREEE (reference sequence). The CDR3 sequence is 13 residues long. For the CDR3, the DNA is TGTGCCGGGGCGACAGACTTGAACACTGAAGCTTTCTTT. This codes for CAGATDLNTEAFF.

This chain links TRBV25-1 with TRBJ2-5; TRBD2 matches at 14 bases. This CDR3 region has 16 residues. The J segment lost 5 bases and the V segment lost 4 bases, leaving 6 bases of the junction unmatched. From germline, CDR1 is MGHDK and CDR2 SYGVNS. The CDR3 loop is CASSGRTSGGYETQYF. The CDR3 bases are TGTGCCAGCAGTGGGAGGACTAGCGGGGGGTATGAGACCCAGTACTTC.

The chain recombines TRBV7-9 with TRBJ1-5, with 7 nucleotides matching TRBD1. CDR1 is SEHNR, CDR2 FQNEAQ, per germline (reference sequence). The junction had 10 bases not matched to a gene; V was cut back by 4 bases and J by 4 bases. The CDR3 covers 16 residues. Written as DNA, the CDR3 is TGTGCCAGCAGCTCCACAGACAGGGAGTATAATCAGCCCCAGCATTTT. The encoded protein is CASSSTDREYNQPQHF.

The chain has TRBV7-7 and TRBJ2-3, with TRBD2 matching 8 bases. Germline trimming cut 10 bases from V and 5 bases from J; bases unmatched to any gene: 17. Germline values: CDR1 SSHAT, CDR2 FNYEAQ (reference sequence). The CDR3 sequence is 16 residues long. The CDR3 reads CAIGISGRQKGDTQYF. The CDR3 nucleotides are TGTGCCATTGGAATCAGCGGGAGACAAAAGGGAGATACGCAGTATTTT.

The V gene is TRBV2, the J gene TRBJ1-1, with D unclear. Germline V CDR1 and CDR2: SNHLY, FYNNEI. This CDR3 is 13 amino acids long. V was pared by 7 bases and J by 3 bases, with 12 bases between. The CDR3 is CASKIGGHTEAFF. DNA of the CDR3: TGTGCCAGCAAAATTGGAGGGCACACTGAAGCTTTCTTT.

Remarks on this clone: The DNA is omitted, as the CDR3 cannot be located on it reliably, and the CDR3 follows TCRdb's listing. The rearrangement links TRBV19 to TRBJ2-1; the D call in the table, TRBD1, was not verified against the DNA. The CDR3 is 14 residues long, counting both termini. Germline V gene lookup returns CDR1 LNHDA and CDR2 SQIVND (reference sequence). The CDR3 loop is CASSILALYNEQFF.

This clone has a handful of counts. The rearrangement uses TRBV24-1 and TRBJ1-5; D gene unclear. The V end lost 4 bases, the J end lost 4 bases, and 7 bases lay between the germline ends. Germline assignment: CDR1 KGHDR and CDR2 SFDVKD. The length of the CDR3 is 13 residues. CDR3 coding DNA: TGTGCCACCAGTGAGGGCAGGAATCAGCCCCAGCATTTT. The encoded protein is CATSEGRNQPQHF.

The CDR3 region has the DNA TGTGCCAGTAGTATAGAGCTAGCGGGAGGCCACGGGGAGCTGTTTTTT. Encoded protein: CASSIELAGGHGELFF. The rearrangement joins TRBV19 to TRBJ2-2, with TRBD2 matching over 11 bases. The ends lost 0 bases at V and 7 bases at J; junction bases unmatched: 4. Per the germline V gene, CDR1 is LNHDA and CDR2 is SQIVND (reference sequence). The CDR3 spans 16 residues.

V usage is TRBV28 and J usage is TRBJ1-2; D is possibly TRBD1 (5 bases). Trimming left V 7 bases short and J 4 bases short, with 16 bases between. Germline V gene data show CDR1 as MDHEN and CDR2 as SYDVKM. The CDR3 length is 14 residues. The CDR3 nucleotides read TGTGCCAGCACTCAGGTCGGGGGTGGCTATGGCTACACCTTC. This sequence encodes CASTQVGGGYGYTF.

The V gene is TRBV20-1, the J gene TRBJ1-2, with a possible D match to TRBD1 (5 bases). Trimming stripped 3 bases from V and 5 bases from J, with 13 bases between. CDR1 and CDR2 (germline): DFQATT, SNEGSKA (reference sequence). CDR3 length: 13 amino acids. In DNA form, the CDR3 reads TGCAGTGCTAGTCCAGGGCCAGATTATGGCTACACCTTC. This encodes CSASPGPDYGYTF.

J is TRBJ2-2 and V is TRBV7-2; no clear D gene. The CDR3 extends over 14 amino acids. Germline V gives CDR1 SGHTA, CDR2 FQGNSA. V was shortened by 1 base and J by 5 bases, with 8 bases between the two germline ends. The CDR3 region is CASSLVARTGELFF. CDR3 sequence (DNA): TGTGCCAGCAGCTTAGTTGCGAGAACCGGGGAGCTGTTTTTT. The whole variable domain, filled in from reference TRBV7-2 and TRBJ2-2, reads GAGVSQSPSNKVTEKGKDVELRCDPISGHTALYWYRQSLGQGLEFLIYFQGNSAPDKSGLPSDRFSAERTGGSVSTLTIQRTQQEDSAVYLCASSLVARTGELFFGEGSRLTVL.

J is TRBJ1-3 and V is TRBV5-1; unclear D gene. Germline lookup yields CDR1 SGHRS and CDR2 YFSETQ. Trimming took 1 base from V and 2 from J, leaving 4 bases between them. There are 13 residues in the CDR3. CDR3 nucleotides: TGCGCCAGCAGCTTGAACACTGGAAACACCATATATTTT. Translated, it gives CASSLNTGNTIYF.

The J gene is TRBJ1-2, the V gene TRBV13, with 9 bases lining up with TRBD1. The germline CDR1 and CDR2 sequences are PRHDT and FYEKMQ (reference sequence). This CDR3 has 14 amino acids. V dropped 0 bases and J dropped 7; count of bases not matched to a gene: 3. CDR3 amino acids: CASSLGQGAFGYTF. In DNA, the CDR3 is TGTGCCAGCAGCTTAGGACAGGGGGCATTTGGCTACACCTTC.

CDR3 amino acids: CASSQVKEVGLAGYNEQFF. The DNA for the CDR3 is TGTGCCAGCAGCCAAGTCAAGGAGGTGGGGCTAGCGGGGTACAATGAGCAGTTCTTC. The chain links TRBV4-2 to TRBJ2-1; 9 bases line up with TRBD2. V was clipped by 1 base and J by 4 bases; unmatched bases: 14. The CDR3 loop spans 19 amino acids. Germline V gene lookup returns CDR1 LGHNA and CDR2 YNFKEQ.

This sequence joins TRBV19 and TRBJ2-1; 13 bases fit TRBD2. J lost 6 bases, V lost 1 base, and 3 bases had no gene match. Germline V CDR1 and CDR2: LNHDA, SQIVND (reference sequence). CDR3 length: 16 amino acids. The CDR3 here is CASSIVGLAGANEQFF. The CDR3 coding sequence is TGTGCCAGTAGTATAGTTGGACTAGCGGGGGCCAATGAGCAGTTCTTC.

The chain uses TRBV5-6 and TRBJ2-5, with D possibly being TRBD1 (5 bases). CDR1 is SGHDT and CDR2 is YYEEEE in the germline V gene. V gave up 9 bases and J gave up 3 bases, with 21 bases separating them. The CDR3 runs to 15 residues. The CDR3 region has the DNA TGTGCCACCAAGGAGAGACAGACTCATAAAGAGACCCAGTACTTC. Its protein is CATKERQTHKETQYF.

The CDR3 is CASSPTGDNTGELFF. The CDR3 DNA reads as TGTGCCAGCAGCCCGACAGGGGATAACACCGGGGAGCTGTTTTTT. V is TRBV7-9 and J is TRBJ2-2; TRBD1 aligns across 8 bases. The CDR3 has 15 amino acids. The germline gives CDR1 SEHNR, CDR2 FQNEAQ (reference sequence). V was pared by 5 bases and J by 2 bases, with 4 bases of the junction left unmatched.

This clone was detected only once. The chain couples TRBV7-3 to TRBJ1-2, with 7 bases identical to TRBD1. V was pared by 3 bases and J by 8 bases, with 6 bases of the junction left unmatched. The CDR3 length is 13 residues. Germline V CDR1 and CDR2: SGHTA, FQGTGA. CDR3 region: CASSLEQGIGYTF. The CDR3 nucleotides read TGTGCCAGCAGCTTGGAACAGGGGATCGGCTACACCTTC.

The genes are TRBV7-2 and TRBJ2-1; a possible D gene is TRBD1 (5 bases). This CDR3 is 15 amino acids long. Germline V gene data show CDR1 as SGHTA and CDR2 as FQGNSA. With 5 bases removed from V and 3 bases from J, the gap between germline ends came to 14 bases. The DNA for the CDR3 is TGTGCCAGCAGCGCAGCGTCCCAGGGCTACAATGAGCAGTTCTTC. Translation gives CASSAASQGYNEQFF.

The rearrangement links TRBV28 to TRBJ1-2; 7 bases line up with TRBD1. Germline V CDR1 and CDR2: MDHEN, SYDVKM. The V and J ends lost 6 bases and 0 bases, in that order; junction bases with no gene match: 4. The CDR3 is made up of 14 amino acids. CDR3 region: CASSGGQPNYGYTF. CDR3 in DNA: TGTGCCAGCAGCGGGGGACAGCCTAACTATGGCTACACCTTC.

The chain uses TRBV19 and TRBJ2-3; D is undetermined. CDR1 LNHDA and CDR2 SQIVND come from the germline V gene (reference sequence). The CDR3 contains 15 residues. V was cut by 3 bases and J by 0 bases, with 10 bases left in between. CDR3 loop: CASSMLGGSTDTQYF. The CDR3 DNA follows: TGTGCCAGTAGTATGCTTGGCGGTAGCACAGATACGCAGTATTTT.

The chain employs TRBV11-3 and TRBJ1-3, with 8 bases fitting TRBD1. V lost 5 bases to trimming and J lost 6 bases; unmatched junction nucleotides: 6. Germline V lookup: CDR1 SGHNT, CDR2 YENEEA. CDR3 length equals 14 residues. CDR3 region: CASSEGTGQNTIYF. The CDR3 DNA is TGTGCCAGCAGCGAGGGGACAGGTCAAAACACCATATATTTT.

This clone was counted once. At one end the junction does not follow the germline gene, possibly because of a read error. The V and J genes are TRBV11-2 and TRBJ2-3; D is undetermined. Germline V gene data show CDR1 as SGHAT and CDR2 as FQNNGV. This CDR3 is built from 13 residues. The CDR3 nucleotides read TGTGCCACCAGCCTCTCTAGCACAGATACGCAGTATTTT. Protein sequence: CATSLSSTDTQYF.